One and the same sample provided the 24 T cell receptor beta chains below, sequenced in a study of brain T cells in children with intractable seizures. Sequencing used immunoSEQ multiplex PCR; TCRdb keeps in-frame clones, though not all of them. This table holds roughly 120,000 clones, roughly 92% found once. This sample comprised peripheral blood, obtained at surgery. Receptor source: a boy in the first two years of life with hemimegalencephaly and intractable seizures.

With respect to this clone: Germline is not matched at one junction end, which may reflect a read error. This sequence joins TRBV5-1 and TRBJ1-2, with 9 bases matching TRBD1. CDR3 length equals 14 residues. Looked up from germline, CDR1 is SGHRS and CDR2 is YFSETQ. CDR3 in amino acids: CASSLDRGGDGYTF. CDR3 nucleotides: TGCGCCAGCAGTTTGGACAGGGGAGGGGATGGCTACACCTTC.

The chain uses TRBV25-1 and TRBJ1-1; D is possibly TRBD1 (5 bases). Germline CDR1 MGHDK, CDR2 SYGVNS. Trimming stripped 0 bases from V and 1 base from J, with 18 bases between. This CDR3 spans 18 amino acids. The CDR3 loop is CASSEYSGGSGRNTEAFF. The DNA for the CDR3 is TGTGCCAGCAGTGAATATTCTGGGGGGAGCGGCCGGAACACTGAAGCTTTCTTT.

V usage is TRBV7-2 and J usage is TRBJ1-5, with D unresolved. The V gene's germline CDR1 is SGHTA and CDR2 FQGNSA. V lost 1 base to trimming and J lost 4 bases, with 11 bases between them. The CDR3 is 15 amino acids. The CDR3 sequence is CASSLGGTANQPQHF. Here the CDR3 DNA reads TGTGCCAGCAGCTTAGGAGGTACAGCGAATCAGCCCCAGCATTTT.

CDR3 coding DNA: TGCGCCAGCAGCTTGGCGGGACTTAGCTACGAGCAGTACTTC. The encoded protein is CASSLAGLSYEQYF. V gene TRBV5-1 combines with J gene TRBJ2-7; possible D gene TRBD2, 6 bases. Germline V lookup: CDR1 SGHRS, CDR2 YFSETQ. The ends were cut back, 0 bases at V and 3 bases at J, with 10 bases in the middle. The CDR3 runs to 14 residues.

In its sample, this clone was seen a few times. The chain is built from TRBV15 and TRBJ1-5; weak D call: TRBD1 (5 bases). This CDR3 is built from 18 residues. V was shortened by 3 bases and J by 5 bases, with 23 bases between the two germline ends. Germline-derived CDR1 and CDR2 are LNHNV and YYDKDF (reference sequence). The chain's CDR3 is CATSSRDAKKPWDQPQHF. In DNA, the CDR3 is TGTGCCACCAGCAGCCGGGACGCAAAAAAACCATGGGATCAGCCCCAGCATTTT.

The CDR3 sequence: CASSAGMVTEAFF. The CDR3 bases are TGCGCCAGCAGTGCGGGGATGGTCACTGAAGCTTTCTTT. The genes are TRBV10-2 and TRBJ1-1, with D uncertain. CDR1 and CDR2 from the germline V gene are WSHSY and SAAADI. V was pared by 4 bases and J by 4 bases, with 10 bases between. The CDR3 spans 13 residues.

V and J are TRBV5-1 and TRBJ1-4; D not resolved. This CDR3 contains 15 residues. Trimming removed 4 bases at V and 0 bases at J, with 10 bases between. The germline V gene encodes CDR1 SGHRS and CDR2 YFSETQ. The CDR3 is CASSQHTATNEKLFF. The CDR3 nucleotides read TGCGCCAGCAGCCAACACACTGCAACTAATGAAAAACTGTTTTTT.

V gene TRBV18 combines with J gene TRBJ2-7; 7 nucleotides match TRBD1. The CDR3 has 13 amino acids. Unmatched junction bases numbered 1, after V lost 3 bases and J lost 2 bases. Germline V CDR1 and CDR2: KGHSH, LQKENI. The CDR3 nucleotides are TGTGCCAGCTCACCCCAGGGGGCCTACGAGCAGTACTTC. It encodes CASSPQGAYEQYF.

This clone was found a few times. This chain joins TRBV6-5 and TRBJ2-7, with D uncertain. The V gene lost 6 bases and the J gene lost 3 bases, with 12 bases spanning the gap. Looked up from germline, CDR1 is MNHEY and CDR2 is SVGAGI. This CDR3 is 13 amino acids long. This chain's CDR3 is CASSSLVSYEQYF. CDR3 in DNA: TGTGCCAGCAGCTCCCTAGTGAGCTACGAGCAGTACTTC.

The CDR3 nucleotides read TGTGCCAGTAGTCCCCATCGAAGCGGGAGGCTTACAGATACGCAGTATTTT. Encoded protein: CASSPHRSGRLTDTQYF. The rearrangement uses TRBV19 and TRBJ2-3; 9 nucleotides match TRBD2. The CDR3 has 17 residues. The ends lost 5 bases at V and 3 bases at J; junction bases unmatched: 12. Germline V gene data show CDR1 as LNHDA and CDR2 as SQIVND (reference sequence).

This chain joins TRBV27 and TRBJ2-7; 16 nucleotides line up with TRBD2. The ends lost 5 bases at V and 7 bases at J; junction bases unmatched: 14. The CDR3 is 18 amino acids. The germline gives CDR1 MNHEY, CDR2 SMNVEV (reference sequence). CDR3 protein: CASSPSGLAGGPRREQYF. The CDR3 DNA reads as TGTGCCAGCAGTCCCTCGGGACTAGCGGGAGGGCCGAGGAGGGAGCAGTACTTC.

The rearrangement uses TRBV4-1 and TRBJ1-2, with 7 bases lining up with TRBD1. Germline V gene sequence: CDR1 MGHRA, CDR2 YSYEKL. This CDR3 is built from 15 residues. The ends lost 1 base at V and 2 bases at J; junction bases unmatched: 4. DNA for the CDR3: TGCGCCAGCAGCCAAGCGGGCAGGGGGAACTATGGCTACACCTTC. It specifies CASSQAGRGNYGYTF.

This sequence joins TRBV18 and TRBJ2-1; tentatively, D is TRBD1 (8 bases). The CDR3 totals 16 residues. Trimming removed 6 bases from V and 9 bases from J, with 24 bases in between. The germline V gene encodes CDR1 KGHSH and CDR2 LQKENI. CDR3 in DNA: TGTGCCAGCTCCCCCGGACAGGGACTATCCGAGGTTGAGCAGTTCTTC. Protein product: CASSPGQGLSEVEQFF. Looking up the rest from reference TRBV18 and TRBJ2-1 gives the full variable domain: NAGVMQNPRHLVRRRGQEARLRCSPMKGHSHVYWYRQLPEEGLKFMVYLQKENIIDESGMPKERFSAEFPKEGPSILRIQQVVRGDSAAYFCASSPGQGLSEVEQFFGPGTRLTVL.

The rearrangement links TRBV27 to TRBJ2-1; D uncertain. CDR3 size: 15 residues. V was cut by 5 bases and J by 0 bases, with 11 bases left in between. Germline loops: CDR1 MNHEY, CDR2 SMNVEV (reference sequence). The CDR3 bases are TGTGCCAGCAGTCGGTTGAGCACCTCCTACAATGAGCAGTTCTTC. This codes for CASSRLSTSYNEQFF.

The chain links TRBV3-1 (or the pseudogene TRBV3-2) to TRBJ2-3; a possible D gene is TRBD1 (6 bases). The V gene's germline CDR1 is LGHDT and CDR2 YNNKEL (reference sequence). V was shortened by 3 bases and J by 4 bases, with 8 bases between the two germline ends. This CDR3 contains 13 residues. The CDR3 DNA reads TGTGCCAGCAGCCATAGGACAGCAGATACGCAGTATTTT. This gives the protein CASSHRTADTQYF.

V usage is TRBV11-2 and J usage is TRBJ2-1; TRBD2 matches 8 bases. Germline values: CDR1 SGHAT, CDR2 FQNNGV. The CDR3 is 17 amino acids. Germline trimming cut 2 bases from V and 5 bases from J; bases unmatched to any gene: 11. The CDR3 loop is CASSLIGPAGVNNEQFF. The CDR3 bases are TGTGCCAGCAGCTTAATAGGTCCAGCGGGAGTGAACAATGAGCAGTTCTTC.

The chain employs TRBV27 and TRBJ2-1; unclear D gene. Looked up from germline, CDR1 is MNHEY and CDR2 is SMNVEV (reference sequence). Trimming took off 4 bases at V and 7 bases at J, with 11 bases between the two ends. The CDR3 has 13 amino acids. The CDR3 spells CASSYGARNEQFF. For the CDR3, the DNA is TGTGCCAGCAGTTACGGCGCTAGGAATGAGCAGTTCTTC.

This clone was seen once. CDR3 in DNA: TGTGCCAGCAGTTATGGGGACACCCCCTACGAGCAGTACTTC. Translated, it gives CASSYGDTPYEQYF. V gene TRBV6-2 or TRBV6-3 combines with J gene TRBJ2-7, with D possibly being TRBD1 (6 bases). This CDR3 region has 14 residues. Germline V gene lookup returns CDR1 MNHEY and CDR2 SVGEGT. V was pared by 3 bases and J by 2 bases, with 11 bases between.

The rearrangement links TRBV2 to TRBJ2-7; TRBD1 aligns across 8 bases. The CDR3 runs 16 residues. CDR1 and CDR2 from the germline V gene are SNHLY and FYNNEI. Trimming removed 0 bases from V and 3 bases from J; junction bases left unmatched: 7. The CDR3 nucleotides are TGTGCCAGCAGTGAAGCAGCCGGGACAGGCTTCTACGAGCAGTACTTC. This gives the protein CASSEAAGTGFYEQYF.

The V and J genes are TRBV7-2 and TRBJ2-3, with no clear D. Germline V lookup: CDR1 SGHTA, CDR2 FQGNSA. This CDR3 contains 15 residues. V was pared by 1 base and J by 2 bases, with 10 bases between. This CDR3 reads CASSLVGRNTDTQYF. Here the CDR3 DNA reads TGTGCCAGCAGCTTAGTGGGCCGAAACACAGATACGCAGTATTTT.

This chain connects TRBV28 to TRBJ1-2; D call uncertain. Germline V lookup: CDR1 MDHEN, CDR2 SYDVKM. The V gene lost 1 base and the J gene lost 8 bases, with 11 bases spanning the gap. The CDR3 has 13 amino acids. The chain's CDR3 is CASSLSEVGGYTF. DNA for the CDR3: TGTGCCAGCAGTTTATCGGAGGTGGGGGGCTACACCTTC.

In DNA form, the CDR3 reads TGTGCCAGCAGTACCCGGACTAGCGGGACGACCTACGAGCAGTACTTC. Protein sequence: CASSTRTSGTTYEQYF. This chain joins TRBV6-2 or TRBV6-3 and TRBJ2-7; 12 bases map to TRBD2. V gave up 5 bases and J gave up 2 bases; unmatched junction bases: 7. Germline values: CDR1 MNHEY, CDR2 SVGEGT. The CDR3 loop spans 16 amino acids.

The rearrangement joins TRBV28 to TRBJ2-5; D uncertain. The CDR3 sequence is 15 residues long. V lost 3 bases and J 1 base, leaving 12 bases between the germline ends. The germline V gene encodes CDR1 MDHEN and CDR2 SYDVKM. CDR3 amino acids: CASSFRRLSQETQYF. Written as DNA, the CDR3 is TGTGCCAGCAGTTTTCGCAGGCTAAGCCAAGAGACCCAGTACTTC.

The chain couples TRBV27 to TRBJ2-7; 7 bases match TRBD1. CDR1 and CDR2 from the germline V gene are MNHEY and SMNVEV (reference sequence). The CDR3 loop spans 14 amino acids. V was pared by 2 bases and J by 6 bases, with 7 bases of the junction left unmatched. CDR3 amino acids: CASSLGTGDVEQYF. The CDR3 DNA reads TGTGCCAGCAGTTTAGGAACAGGGGACGTCGAGCAGTACTTC.